The 4 T cell receptor beta chains below come from one sample, sequenced in a study of blood T cell repertoires in COVID-19. Sequenced by immunoSEQ multiplex PCR; TCRdb stores in-frame clones only, minus some. The data show 150,000 to 200,000 clones, about 85% seen once. Sample: peripheral blood. These receptors were obtained from a woman aged 80 or over with acute or convalescent COVID-19.

J is TRBJ1-1 and V is TRBV19, with TRBD1 identical over 12 bases. The CDR3 consists of 16 residues. Germline V gene data show CDR1 as LNHDA and CDR2 as SQIVND (reference sequence). V was clipped by 4 bases and J by 4 bases; unmatched bases: 7. CDR3: CASSRGGTGGFTEAFF. For the CDR3, the DNA is TGTGCCAGTAGTAGGGGTGGGACAGGGGGCTTCACTGAAGCTTTCTTT.

In its sample, this clone was seen a few times. The chain employs TRBV9 and TRBJ1-3, with D possibly matching TRBD1 (5 bases). Trimming cost V 0 bases and J 4 bases, with 14 bases left between them. From germline, CDR1 is SGDLS and CDR2 YYNGEE. The CDR3 length is 16 residues. The CDR3 DNA follows: TGTGCCAGCAGCGTAGCTACGCCGGAGGGGGGAAACACCATATATTTT. It yields the protein CASSVATPEGGNTIYF.

This chain connects TRBV14 to TRBJ2-1; the match to TRBD2 covers 11 bases. V was pared by 0 bases and J by 9 bases, with 10 bases of the junction left unmatched. This CDR3 region has 17 residues. Germline V gives CDR1 SGHDN, CDR2 FVKESK. The chain's CDR3 is CASSQDLRLAGRGEQFF. The CDR3, as DNA: TGTGCCAGCAGCCAAGATCTTAGACTAGCGGGAAGAGGTGAGCAGTTCTTC.

The chain uses TRBV7-2 and TRBJ2-7; no definite D call. The CDR3 is 11 residues long. V dropped 3 bases and J dropped 2 bases, with 2 bases sitting between them. In germline, CDR1 is SGHTA, CDR2 FQGNSA. CDR3 amino acids: CASSFTYEQYF. The CDR3 DNA reads TGTGCCAGCAGCTTTACCTACGAGCAGTACTTC.